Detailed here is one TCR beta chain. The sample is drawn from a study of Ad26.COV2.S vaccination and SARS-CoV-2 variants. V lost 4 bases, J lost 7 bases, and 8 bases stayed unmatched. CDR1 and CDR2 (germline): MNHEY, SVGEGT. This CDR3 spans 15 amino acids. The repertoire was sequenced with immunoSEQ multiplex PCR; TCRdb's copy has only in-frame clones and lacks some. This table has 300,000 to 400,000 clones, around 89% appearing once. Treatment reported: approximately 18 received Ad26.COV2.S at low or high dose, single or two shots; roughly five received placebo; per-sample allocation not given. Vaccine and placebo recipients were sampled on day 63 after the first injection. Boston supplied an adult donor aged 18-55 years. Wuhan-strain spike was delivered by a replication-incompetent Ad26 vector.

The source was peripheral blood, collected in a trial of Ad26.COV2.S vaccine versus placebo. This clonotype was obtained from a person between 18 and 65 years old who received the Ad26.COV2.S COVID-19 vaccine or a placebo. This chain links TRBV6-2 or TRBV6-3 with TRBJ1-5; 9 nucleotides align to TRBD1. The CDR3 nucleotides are TGTGCCAGCAGTTCCATGGGACAGGGCACCCAGCCCCAGCATTTT. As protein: CASSSMGQGTQPQHF.